This passage covers 9 T cell receptor beta chains from one sample sequenced in a study of cytomegalovirus exposure and HLA in healthy donors. Using immunoSEQ multiplex PCR, the repertoire was profiled, and TCRdb retains in-frame clones only, with some absent. The repertoire holds 150,000 or so clones, about nine tenths seen once, with 6.2% in the top ten. The sequenced sample was PBMCs. These receptors all come from a young woman in good health and CMV-seropositive.

The chain is built from TRBV4-1 and TRBJ2-1, with TRBD2 identical over 15 bases. CDR3 length: 20 residues. CDR1 is MGHRA and CDR2 is YSYEKL in the germline V gene. Losses at the gene ends were 3 bases for V and 8 bases for J; bases not matched to a gene: 17. The CDR3, as DNA: TGCGCCAGCAGCCACATAGGACTAGCGGGGGGGCGCTCCCAGTCTTATGAGCAGTTCTTC. Amino acids: CASSHIGLAGGRSQSYEQFF.

The CDR3 here is CASSELQGATDTQYF. CDR3 nucleotides: TGTGCCAGCAGTGAGTTACAGGGGGCCACAGATACGCAGTATTTT. The V and J genes are TRBV2 and TRBJ2-3, with 9 bases that match TRBD1. The CDR3 contains 15 residues. V lost 3 bases, J lost 2 bases, and 3 bases stayed unmatched. CDR1 and CDR2 from the germline V gene are SNHLY and FYNNEI.

This chain joins TRBV12-5 and TRBJ2-2; perhaps TRBD1 as D (6 bases). The CDR3 length is 16 residues. Trimming took off 6 bases at V and 0 bases at J, with 14 bases between the two ends. Germline lookup yields CDR1 LGHNT and CDR2 FRNRAP. CDR3 sequence: CASGFLDSSNTGELFF. CDR3 nucleotide sequence: TGTGCTAGTGGCTTCCTGGACAGCTCGAACACCGGGGAGCTGTTTTTT.

The rearrangement joins TRBV2 to TRBJ1-3, with unresolved D. Germline V lookup: CDR1 SNHLY, CDR2 FYNNEI. The CDR3 contains 13 residues. Trimming removed 8 bases from V and 4 bases from J, with 12 bases in between. CDR3 in DNA: TGTGCCAGCGGATCAGGTACAGGAAACACCATATATTTT. Translating gives CASGSGTGNTIYF.

The chain links TRBV6-1 to TRBJ2-7; D remains ambiguous. The CDR3 has 12 residues. V was pared by 2 bases and J by 4 bases, with 6 bases between. Germline lookup yields CDR1 MNHNS and CDR2 SASEGT. The CDR3 spells CASSENEYEQYF. DNA for the CDR3: TGTGCCAGCAGTGAAAACGAGTACGAGCAGTACTTC.

This rearrangement joins TRBV11-2 to TRBJ2-2, with 7 bases fitting TRBD1. In germline, CDR1 is SGHAT, CDR2 FQNNGV. The CDR3 contains 14 residues. Trimming cost V 3 bases and J 4 bases; bases outside gene matches: 2. CDR3 sequence (DNA): TGTGCCAGCAGCTTCGACAGGGCCACCGGGGAGCTGTTTTTT. Protein sequence: CASSFDRATGELFF.

The rearrangement joins TRBV5-4 to TRBJ2-5; D might be TRBD2 (5 bases). Germline lookup yields CDR1 SGHNT and CDR2 YYREEE (reference sequence). The CDR3 extends over 14 amino acids. Trimming cost V 4 bases and J 3 bases, with 13 bases left between them. Written as DNA, the CDR3 is TGTGCCAGCAGCAGAGGGATAGGAGAAGAGACCCAGTACTTC. It codes for CASSRGIGEETQYF.

This clone was seen once. This chain joins TRBV12-5 and TRBJ2-3; the match to TRBD1 covers 8 bases. V gave up 1 base and J gave up 3 bases; unmatched junction bases: 0. The germline V gene has CDR1 LGHNT and CDR2 FRNRAP. The CDR3 is 14 residues long. The CDR3 nucleotides are TGTGCTAGTGGTTTGGGACAGGGGACAGATACGCAGTATTTT. Translating gives CASGLGQGTDTQYF.

The chain joins TRBV20-1 to TRBJ1-2, with no clear D. V lost 5 bases and J 4 bases, leaving 8 bases between the germline ends. Germline assignment: CDR1 DFQATT and CDR2 SNEGSKA (reference sequence). CDR3 length equals 11 residues. CDR3 residues: CSADKSYGYTF. For the CDR3, the DNA is TGCAGTGCTGATAAGAGCTATGGCTACACCTTC.